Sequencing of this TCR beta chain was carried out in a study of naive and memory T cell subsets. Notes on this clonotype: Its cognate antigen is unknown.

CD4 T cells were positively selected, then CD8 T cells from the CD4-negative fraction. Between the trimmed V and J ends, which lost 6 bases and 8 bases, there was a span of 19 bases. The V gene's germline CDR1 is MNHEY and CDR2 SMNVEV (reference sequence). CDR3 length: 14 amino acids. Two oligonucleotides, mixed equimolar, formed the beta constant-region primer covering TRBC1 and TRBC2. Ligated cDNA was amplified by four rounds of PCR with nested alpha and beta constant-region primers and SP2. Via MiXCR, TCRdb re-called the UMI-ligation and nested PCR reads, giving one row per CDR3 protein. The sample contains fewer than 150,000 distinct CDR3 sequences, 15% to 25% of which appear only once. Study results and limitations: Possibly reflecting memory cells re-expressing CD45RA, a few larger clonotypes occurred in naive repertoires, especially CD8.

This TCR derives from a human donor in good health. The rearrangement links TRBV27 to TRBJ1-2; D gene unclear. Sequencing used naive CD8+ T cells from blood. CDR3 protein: CASRMTPMIEGYTF. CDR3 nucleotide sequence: TGTGCCAGCAGAATGACTCCCATGATTGAGGGCTACACCTTC.